This T cell receptor beta chain was captured by sequencing in a study of human T cells and chemical hapten exposure (dated by TCRdb to the early 2020s). About the study as a whole: Libraries were pooled for sequencing, and variation in per-sample TCR yields was attributed mainly to small differences in library volumes within the pool. This study followed changes in the peripheral blood TCR repertoire in vivo during primary and secondary sensitization of alopecia patients to the hapten diphenylcyclopropenone (DPC). Both TCR alpha and TCR beta chains were sequenced from each blood RNA sample. Summary of the overall study and its limitations: DPC sensitization did not change how many TCRs were above 1 in 1000 frequency, and no evidence was found of alterations in global repertoire structure. Repeated subsampling changed both the strength of the expansion versus patch-test correlation and the threshold at which that correlation became significant.

Receptor amplification or capture employed RACE. The instrument given in TCRdb is NextSeq 500. During library preparation, unique molecular identifiers were attached to individual cDNA molecules so that TCRs could be counted quantitatively and reproducibly. Turning to the authors' computational methods: The median number of TCRs per sample was approximately 96,000, ranging from roughly 20,000 to 700,000. V, J and CDR3 annotation of the TCR reads was performed with the Decombinator software suite. For PS versus PT1 abundance plots, all samples were subsampled to the same number of TCRs (28,000). TCRs were defined as expanded if absent before sensitization and observed at least eight times at the 2-week time point. TCRdb itself trimmed the public reads at Q25 with fastp, ran MiXCR and retained productive beta chains. One record per CDR3 amino acid sequence lists the most common genes and DNA. TCRdb's processing, not the authors', yielded these V and J calls. The sample table contains some 65,000 distinct CDR3 sequences; only one count was recorded for 6% to 7% of them. The ten top clones hold 3.4% of the sample.

At least ten counts were recorded for this clonotype. The target of this receptor is not known. One base away there is no much larger clone; base qualities are not given. CDR1 and CDR2 were assigned from the germline V gene (reference sequence) as SEHNR and FQNEAQ. Spanning cysteine to phenylalanine, the CDR3 consists of 13 amino acids. The kept DNA is CDR3 alone, 39 bases in frame from the first base. V and J lose 8 bases and 0 bases, and a span of 8 bases separates them. This sample's time point label indicates: healthy volunteer bleed at 6 weeks. Unfractionated whole blood was collected in Tempus Blood RNA tubes, and total RNA was extracted from that blood. As TCR sequencing controls, roughly 5 healthy volunteers were used, with blood taken at day 0, 2 weeks and 6 weeks.

The chain is encoded by TRBV7-9 joined to TRBJ1-3; confidence is insufficient to name the D gene. Sequencing was done on a sample of whole blood. The TCR was taken from a female donor in good health. Some clones in this sample may be carry-over from other donors' samples. The DNA reads TGTGCCAGCGGTCCTTACTCTGGAAACACCATATATTTT. Translation gives CASGPYSGNTIYF.